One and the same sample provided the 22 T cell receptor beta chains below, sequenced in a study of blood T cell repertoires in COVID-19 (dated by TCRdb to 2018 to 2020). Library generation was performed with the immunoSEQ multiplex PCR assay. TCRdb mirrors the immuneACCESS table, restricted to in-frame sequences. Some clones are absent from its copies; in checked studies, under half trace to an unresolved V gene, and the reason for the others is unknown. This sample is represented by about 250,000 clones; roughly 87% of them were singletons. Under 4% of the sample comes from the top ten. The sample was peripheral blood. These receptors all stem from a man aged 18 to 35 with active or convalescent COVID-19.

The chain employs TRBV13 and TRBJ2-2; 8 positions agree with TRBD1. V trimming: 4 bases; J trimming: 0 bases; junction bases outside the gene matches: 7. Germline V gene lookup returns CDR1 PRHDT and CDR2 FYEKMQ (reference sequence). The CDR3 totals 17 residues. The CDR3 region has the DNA TGTGCCAGCAGCTACACCTTGGACAGGGCGAACACCGGGGAGCTGTTTTTT. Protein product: CASSYTLDRANTGELFF.

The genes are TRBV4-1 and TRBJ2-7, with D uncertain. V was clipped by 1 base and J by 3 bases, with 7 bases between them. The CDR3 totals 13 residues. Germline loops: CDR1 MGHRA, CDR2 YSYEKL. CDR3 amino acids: CASSQVTNYEQYF. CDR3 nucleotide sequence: TGCGCCAGCAGCCAAGTCACAAACTACGAGCAGTACTTC.

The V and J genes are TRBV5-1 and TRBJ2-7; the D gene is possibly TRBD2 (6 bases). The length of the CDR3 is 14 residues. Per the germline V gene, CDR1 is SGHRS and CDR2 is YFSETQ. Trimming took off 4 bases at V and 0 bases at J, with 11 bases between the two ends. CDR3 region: CASSHGGSSYEQYF. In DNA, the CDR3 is TGCGCCAGCAGCCATGGGGGGAGCTCCTACGAGCAGTACTTC.

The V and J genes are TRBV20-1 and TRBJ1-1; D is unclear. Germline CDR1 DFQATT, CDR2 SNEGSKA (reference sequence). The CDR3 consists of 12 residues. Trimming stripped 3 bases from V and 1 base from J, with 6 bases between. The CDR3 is CSASYRNTEAFF. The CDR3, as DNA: TGCAGTGCTAGTTACAGGAACACTGAAGCTTTCTTT.

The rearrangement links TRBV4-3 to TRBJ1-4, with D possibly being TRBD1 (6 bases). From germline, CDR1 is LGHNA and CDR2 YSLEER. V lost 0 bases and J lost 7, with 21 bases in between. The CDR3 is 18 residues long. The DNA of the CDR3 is TGCGCCAGCAGCCAAGACCCTCCCGTGGGGGCCTTTGGTGAAAAACTGTTTTTT. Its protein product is CASSQDPPVGAFGEKLFF.

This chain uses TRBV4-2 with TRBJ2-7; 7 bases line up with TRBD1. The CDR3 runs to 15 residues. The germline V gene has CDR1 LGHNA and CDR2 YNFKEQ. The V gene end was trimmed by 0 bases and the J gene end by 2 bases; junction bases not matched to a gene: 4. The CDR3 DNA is TGTGCCAGCAGCCAAGACAGGGGGAACCCCTACGAGCAGTACTTC. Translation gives CASSQDRGNPYEQYF.

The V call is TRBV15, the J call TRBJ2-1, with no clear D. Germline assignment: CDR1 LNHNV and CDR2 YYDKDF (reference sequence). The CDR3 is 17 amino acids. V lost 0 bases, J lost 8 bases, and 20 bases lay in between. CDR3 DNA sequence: TGTGCCACCAGCAGAGATAAGAGTCCAGTGATGGAGTATGAGCAGTTCTTC. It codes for CATSRDKSPVMEYEQFF.

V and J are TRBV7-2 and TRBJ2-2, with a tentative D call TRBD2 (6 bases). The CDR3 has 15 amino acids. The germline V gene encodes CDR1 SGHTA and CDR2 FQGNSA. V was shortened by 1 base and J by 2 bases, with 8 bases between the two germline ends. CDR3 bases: TGTGCCAGCAGCTTAGGGGGACTTAACACCGGGGAGCTGTTTTTT. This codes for CASSLGGLNTGELFF.

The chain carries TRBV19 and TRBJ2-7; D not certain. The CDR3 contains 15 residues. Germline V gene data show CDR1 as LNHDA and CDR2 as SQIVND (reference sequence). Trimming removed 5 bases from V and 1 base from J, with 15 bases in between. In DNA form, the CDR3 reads TGTGCCAGTAGTGACACCAGATCCGGTTCCTACGAGCAGTACTTC. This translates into CASSDTRSGSYEQYF. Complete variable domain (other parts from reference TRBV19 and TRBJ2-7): DGGITQSPKYLFRKEGQNVTLSCEQNLNHDAMYWYRQDPGQGLRLIYYSQIVNDFQKGDIAEGYSVSREKKESFPLTVTSAQKNPTAFYLCASSDTRSGSYEQYFGPGTRLTVT.

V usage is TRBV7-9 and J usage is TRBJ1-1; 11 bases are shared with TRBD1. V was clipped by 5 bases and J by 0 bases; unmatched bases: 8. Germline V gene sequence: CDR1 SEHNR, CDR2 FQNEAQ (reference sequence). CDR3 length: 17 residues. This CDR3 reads CASSARDRGFMNTEAFF. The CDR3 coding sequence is TGTGCCAGCAGCGCCCGGGACAGGGGGTTCATGAACACTGAAGCTTTCTTT.

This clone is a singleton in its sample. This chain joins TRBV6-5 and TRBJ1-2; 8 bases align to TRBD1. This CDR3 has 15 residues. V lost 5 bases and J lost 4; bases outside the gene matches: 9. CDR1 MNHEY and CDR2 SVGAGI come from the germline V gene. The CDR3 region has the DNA TGTGCCAGCAGTAAAACCGGGACAGGCATCTATGGCTACACCTTC. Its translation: CASSKTGTGIYGYTF.

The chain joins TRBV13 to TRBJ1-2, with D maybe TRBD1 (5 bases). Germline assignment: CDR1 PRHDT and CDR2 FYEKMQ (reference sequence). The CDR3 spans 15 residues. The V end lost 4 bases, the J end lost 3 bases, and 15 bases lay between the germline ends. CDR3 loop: CASSSVTEPHYGYTF. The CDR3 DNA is TGTGCCAGCAGCTCGGTGACAGAGCCACACTATGGCTACACCTTC.

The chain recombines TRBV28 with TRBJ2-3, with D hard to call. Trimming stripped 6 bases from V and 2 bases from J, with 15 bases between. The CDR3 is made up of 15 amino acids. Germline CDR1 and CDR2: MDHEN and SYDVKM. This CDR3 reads CASSRPNSFTDTQYF. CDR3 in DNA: TGTGCCAGCAGCCGTCCGAACTCGTTCACAGATACGCAGTATTTT.

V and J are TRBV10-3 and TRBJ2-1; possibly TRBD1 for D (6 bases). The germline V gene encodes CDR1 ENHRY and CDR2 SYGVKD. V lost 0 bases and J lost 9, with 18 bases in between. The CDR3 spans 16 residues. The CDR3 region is CAISESTGGGKGEQFF. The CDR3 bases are TGTGCCATCAGTGAGTCGACAGGTGGTGGCAAGGGTGAGCAGTTCTTC.

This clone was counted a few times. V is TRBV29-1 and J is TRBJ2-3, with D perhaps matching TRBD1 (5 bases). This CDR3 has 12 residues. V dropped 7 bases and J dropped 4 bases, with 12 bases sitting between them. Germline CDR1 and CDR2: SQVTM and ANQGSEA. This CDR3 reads CSGLLGADTQYF. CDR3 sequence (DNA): TGCAGCGGTCTTCTAGGGGCAGATACGCAGTATTTT.

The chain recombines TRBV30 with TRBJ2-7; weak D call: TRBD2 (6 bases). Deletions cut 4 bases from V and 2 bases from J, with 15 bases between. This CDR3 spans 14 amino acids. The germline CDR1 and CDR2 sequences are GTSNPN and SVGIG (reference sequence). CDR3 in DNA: TGTGCCTGGAACCATCCTGGGAGGCCCTACGAGCAGTACTTC. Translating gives CAWNHPGRPYEQYF.

The CDR3 DNA sequence: TGCGCCAGCAGCCAGGATAGCGGGAGCGGGGATACGCAGTATTTT. As protein: CASSQDSGSGDTQYF. The V call is TRBV4-3, the J call TRBJ2-3, with 9 bases identical to TRBD2. CDR1 LGHNA and CDR2 YSLEER come from the germline V gene. CDR3 size: 15 residues. The V and J ends lost 3 bases and 6 bases, in that order; junction bases with no gene match: 7.

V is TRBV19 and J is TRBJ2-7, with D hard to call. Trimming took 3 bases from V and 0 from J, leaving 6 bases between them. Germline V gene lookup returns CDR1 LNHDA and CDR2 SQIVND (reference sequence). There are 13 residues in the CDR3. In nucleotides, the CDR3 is TGTGCCAGTAGTATGAGCCGCTCCTACGAGCAGTACTTC. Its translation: CASSMSRSYEQYF.

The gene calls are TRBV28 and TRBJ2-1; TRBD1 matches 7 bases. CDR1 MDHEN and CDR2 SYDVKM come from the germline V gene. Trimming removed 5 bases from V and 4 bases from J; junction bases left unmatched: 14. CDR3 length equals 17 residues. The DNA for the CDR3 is TGTGCCAGCAGTCACGGAGCGGCCGGGACAGTTTACAATGAGCAGTTCTTC. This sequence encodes CASSHGAAGTVYNEQFF.

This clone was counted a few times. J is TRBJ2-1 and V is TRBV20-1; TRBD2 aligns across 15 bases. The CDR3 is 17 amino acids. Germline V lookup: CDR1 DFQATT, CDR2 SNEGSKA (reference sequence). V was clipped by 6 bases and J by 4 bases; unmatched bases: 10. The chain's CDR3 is CSASPGLAGGSYNEQFF. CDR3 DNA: TGCAGTGCCAGTCCGGGACTAGCGGGAGGCTCGTACAATGAGCAGTTCTTC.

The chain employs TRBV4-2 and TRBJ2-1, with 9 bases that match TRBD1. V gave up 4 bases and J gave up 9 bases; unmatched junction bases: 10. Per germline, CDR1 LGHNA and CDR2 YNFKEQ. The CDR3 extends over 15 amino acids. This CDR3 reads CASSPSRDRVPEQFF. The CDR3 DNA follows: TGTGCCAGCAGCCCGTCCCGGGACAGGGTTCCTGAGCAGTTCTTC.

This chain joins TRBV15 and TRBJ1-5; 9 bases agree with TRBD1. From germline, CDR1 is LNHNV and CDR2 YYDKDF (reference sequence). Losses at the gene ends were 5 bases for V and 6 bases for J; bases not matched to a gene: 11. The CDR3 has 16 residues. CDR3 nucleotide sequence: TGTGCCACCAGCGGGCTTAGGACAGGGGCTCCTCAGCCCCAGCATTTT. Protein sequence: CATSGLRTGAPQPQHF. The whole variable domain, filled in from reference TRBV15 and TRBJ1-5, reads DAMVIQNPRYQVTQFGKPVTLSCSQTLNHNVMYWYQQKSSQAPKLLFHYYDKDFNNEADTPDNFQSRRPNTSFCFLDIRSPGLGDTAMYLCATSGLRTGAPQPQHFGDGTRLSIL.